Only one count was recorded for the clone carrying this T cell receptor beta chain. Trimming took 8 bases from V and 2 from J; bases not matched to a gene: 14. This CDR3 is built from 18 residues. Germline V gives CDR1 MNHNS, CDR2 SASEGT. Samples came from patients with localized non-small cell lung adenocarcinoma. This record belongs to a study of CD4 and CD8 cells across lung adenocarcinoma regions. TCRdb fed the PCR reads into MiXCR, producing one record per CDR3 protein. The repertoire holds approximately 11,000 distinct CDR3 sequences, with approximately 50% as singletons. This clonotype was obtained from a male donor with lung adenocarcinoma. The CD4 and CD8 labels of this study may be unreliable. The rearrangement links TRBV6-1 to TRBJ2-3, with 12 bases matching TRBD2. Sequenced material: CD8+ T cells from the margin of a lung tumor. CDR3 nucleotides: TGTGCCAGCTCCCTAGCGGGGGGGCCTGGTCGGGTCACAGATACGCAGTATTTT. Protein: CASSLAGGPGRVTDTQYF.